This T cell receptor beta chain was identified during a study of blood T cells in healthy people across ages. A second 7 to 11 cycle PCR used barcoded and J-beta primers. TCRdb passed the 5' RACE reads through MiXCR, listing each CDR3 protein once. The sample includes approximately 800,000 distinct CDR3 sequences, 35% to 50% of them seen just once. Germline values: CDR1 MNHEY, CDR2 SMNVEV (reference sequence). V gave up 5 bases and J gave up 3 bases, with 27 bases separating them. The CDR3 length is 19 residues. Sample: blood. The sequence came from an elderly man in good health. The rearrangement links TRBV27 to TRBJ2-3; D may be TRBD1 (7 bases). For the CDR3, the DNA is TGTGCCAGCAGTCCACCTCGCCTAATAACTAGCAGGGGGACAGATACGCAGTATTTT. Encoded protein: CASSPPRLITSRGTDTQYF.